Sequencing of this T cell receptor beta chain was carried out in a study of blood T cell repertoires in COVID-19. Background on the study: Italy, Spain and the United States were the sources of the convalescent and acute COVID-19 samples. T cells, B-cell-depleted T cells, or PBMCs provided the cDNA or gDNA that served as material.

Germline-derived CDR1 and CDR2 are KGHSH and LQKENI. V trimming: 6 bases; J trimming: 8 bases; junction bases outside the gene matches: 11. This CDR3 is 16 amino acids long. This clone was recorded a few times. Authors' methods: Using reference gene primer amplification, nucleated cell counts were estimated. TCRdb's table, derived via immunoSEQ multiplex PCR, lists solely in-frame clones and lacks some. That table is the source of V, J and clone size, and D and trimming were worked out from the DNA. The table shows 370,000 or so clones, with 70% to 85% occurring only once. Sequencing was done on a sample of peripheral blood. This clonotype was obtained from a human donor with acute or convalescent COVID-19. The donor label of this sample is uncertain. The J gene is TRBJ2-1, the V gene TRBV18; 12 nucleotides line up with TRBD1. The CDR3 reads CASSLLGTGGNDEQFF. The CDR3 DNA sequence: TGTGCCAGCTCGCTTCTTGGGACAGGGGGCAACGATGAGCAGTTCTTC.